Described below is a single TCR beta chain sequence and its context. A much larger clone differs from this one at a single base, so this may be a read error. The germline CDR1 and CDR2 sequences are SEHNR and FQNEAQ (reference sequence). Trimming pared 5 bases from V and 3 bases from J, leaving 5 bases between. The CDR3 sequence is 11 residues long. The sample originates from a study of T-cell reconstitution after alpha-beta-depleted transplantation in children. Molecular barcoding with unique molecular identifiers was used for the TCRbeta library. TCRdb processed the PCR reads anew with MiXCR; each CDR3 protein has one entry. The table includes some 530,000 distinct CDR3 sequences, around an eighth detected once.

This sequence was found in a human donor who donated a stem cell graft to a child with combined immunodeficiency. This chain links TRBV7-9 with TRBJ2-7; D remains unclear. The material sequenced was PBMCs from the stem cell graft donor, taken from the stem cell graft. The CDR3 protein is CASSHDYEQYF. For the CDR3, the DNA is TGTGCCAGCAGCCACGACTACGAGCAGTACTTC.